The clone carrying this T cell receptor beta chain appeared a few times. What it binds is not known. This sample is part of a study of cytomegalovirus exposure and HLA in healthy donors. The study's findings and limits: The authors later linked a missense DCLRE1C variant to TCR beta V- and J-gene trimming. Later on, analysis showed that most CMV-associated TCR beta chains appeared to be HLA-restricted.

Use of 60 Vbeta and 13 Jbeta primers characterized the PCR. The table came from immunoSEQ multiplex PCR; TCRdb's copy has only in-frame clones and leaves some out. There are 150,000 to 200,000 clones in the sample; roughly 80% occur only once, and 1.5% to 2% lies in the top ten. The CDR3 has 16 amino acids. The V gene's germline CDR1 is SGHVS and CDR2 FQNEAQ. V was clipped by 5 bases and J by 10 bases, with 21 bases between them. Nominal health characterized the donors when sampled, though unrecorded immune exposures were likely. No record exists of this donor's CMV serostatus. The chain links TRBV7-8 to TRBJ1-6; perhaps TRBD1 as D (5 bases). Sequencing used PBMCs. The receptor was isolated from a human donor in good health. The CDR3: CASSPTRTRENSPLHF. CDR3 DNA: TGTGCCAGCAGCCCGACCCGGACAAGAGAAAACTCACCCCTCCACTTT. Full variable domain (rest looked up from reference TRBV7-8 and TRBJ1-6): GAGVSQSPRYKVAKRGQDVALRCDPISGHVSLFWYQQALGQGPEFLTYFQNEAQLDKSGLPSDRFFAERPEGSVSTLKIQRTQQEDSAVYLCASSPTRTRENSPLHFGNGTRLTVT.